This T cell receptor (beta chain) was profiled in a study of shared clonotypes between healthy human individuals. The overall study: Each donor's CD4 naive and CD4 memory cells filled three plates apiece, CD8 naive two, and CD8 memory one. Study-level points and caveats: Of the naive CD4 clonotypes, roughly 5% were shared across several donors.

The assay was immunoSEQ multiplex PCR, and TCRdb's table has in-frame clones only and misses some. Of under 550,000 clones listed, 90% to 97% are singletons. As for this clone: No antigen is known for it.

Division of CD4+ cells produced a CD45RA+ naive subset and a CD45RA-negative memory subset. The CDR3 totals 16 residues. Germline CDR1 is SGHTA and CDR2 is FQGNSA. The germline V and J ends were trimmed by 2 bases and 6 bases, with 20 bases remaining between them. Sequenced material: naive CD4+ T cells sorted from blood. Subset reported: CD45RA+ positively selected. The TCR sequence derives from a woman younger than 45 in good health. V gene TRBV7-2 combines with J gene TRBJ2-7; D is possibly TRBD1 (5 bases). The CDR3: CASSLHGKTGSPEQYF. CDR3 in DNA: TGTGCCAGCAGCTTACATGGGAAAACAGGAAGCCCCGAGCAGTACTTC. Full variable domain (rest looked up from reference TRBV7-2 and TRBJ2-7): GAGVSQSPSNKVTEKGKDVELRCDPISGHTALYWYRQSLGQGLEFLIYFQGNSAPDKSGLPSDRFSAERTGGSVSTLTIQRTQQEDSAVYLCASSLHGKTGSPEQYFGPGTRLTVT.